A selection of T cell receptor beta chains follows, all from one sample in a study of T-cell reconstitution after alpha-beta-depleted transplantation in children. TCRdb independently ran MiXCR on the PCR reads; one entry per CDR3 protein. The data contain hundreds of thousands of distinct CDR3 sequences, roughly 10% of them singletons. The sequencing here drew on peripheral blood, taken 180 days after TCRalphabeta/CD19-depleted stem cell transplant. The receptors originated from a male patient between 2 and 10 years old who had a stem cell transplant for chronic granulomatous disease, so the T cells may come from the graft donor. CDR3s include the opening cysteine and the closing phenylalanine or tryptophan. D genes are given only for firm matches. Part of the rows lack a size; the others show once, few, many or a class for expanded clones.

d_call j_call clone_size v_call cdr3_aa cdr3_nt
NA TRBJ2-4 many TRBV15 CATSRDRQGVANIQYF TGTGCCACCAGCAGAGATAGGCAGGGAGTGGCTAACATTCAGTACTTC
TRBD2 TRBJ2-1 many TRBV20-1 CSAREVERGVTDEQFF TGCAGTGCTAGAGAGGTGGAGCGGGGGGTGACGGATGAGCAGTTCTTC
TRBD1 TRBJ2-5 NA TRBV29-1 CSVEGSRDRGLETQYF TGCAGCGTTGAAGGGTCTAGGGACAGGGGTCTAGAGACCCAGTACTTC
NA TRBJ2-1 many TRBV20-1 CSAAPPSGPLYNEQFF TGCAGTGCTGCCCCCCCATCGGGTCCGCTTTACAATGAGCAGTTCTTC
NA TRBJ1-1 many TRBV20-1 CSASRQNTEAFF TGCAGTGCTAGTCGTCAGAACACTGAAGCTTTCTTT
NA TRBJ1-2 many TRBV10-3 CAISELAGVGGYTF TGTGCCATCAGTGAGTTAGCAGGGGTAGGAGGCTACACCTTC
NA TRBJ2-3 NA TRBV11-3 CASSLQAGDTQYF TGTGCCAGCAGCTTACAAGCGGGCGATACGCAGTATTTT
NA TRBJ1-1 many TRBV12-3/TRBV12-4 CASSRSGTGNTEAFF TGTGCCAGCAGTCGATCTGGGACGGGAAACACTGAAGCTTTCTTT
NA TRBJ2-1 many TRBV4-1 CASSQDPGPLYNEQFF TGCGCCAGCAGCCAAGACCCGGGGCCCCTCTACAATGAGCAGTTCTTC
NA TRBJ2-1 many TRBV12-3/TRBV12-4 CASSLEARGNEQFF TGTGCCAGCAGTTTAGAAGCCAGAGGGAATGAGCAGTTCTTC
NA TRBJ2-7 many TRBV7-6 CASSLLPGDYEQYF TGTGCCAGCAGCTTACTTCCCGGGGACTACGAGCAGTACTTC
NA TRBJ2-4 many TRBV6-1 CASSEGSGGPPSLAKNIQYF TGTGCCAGCAGTGAAGGCTCTGGGGGACCTCCGAGCCTAGCCAAAAACATTCAGTACTTC
TRBD2 TRBJ2-3 many TRBV10-3 CAIRDQKGLADTQYF TGTGCCATCAGAGACCAAAAGGGACTAGCGGATACGCAGTATTTT
NA TRBJ2-1 many TRBV6-1 CASRRLLGDNEQFF TGTGCCAGCAGGAGATTGTTGGGGGACAATGAGCAGTTCTTC
NA TRBJ2-7 few TRBV2 CASCPRVAGHYPSYEQYF TGTGCCAGCTGTCCGAGGGTGGCCGGGCACTACCCTTCCTACGAGCAGTACTTC
NA TRBJ2-3 many TRBV7-2 CASSKERSTDTQYF TGTGCCAGCAGCAAGGAGAGGAGCACAGATACGCAGTATTTT
TRBD1 TRBJ2-7 many TRBV6-2/TRBV6-3 CASSYGRDRGSYEQYF TGTGCCAGCAGTTATGGCCGGGACAGAGGCTCCTACGAGCAGTACTTC
NA TRBJ2-3 many TRBV12-3/TRBV12-4 CASSSNWGTDTQYF TGTGCCAGCAGTTCGAATTGGGGCACAGATACGCAGTATTTT
TRBD2 TRBJ2-3 many TRBV20-1 CSAIPLGLAGTDTQYF TGCAGTGCTATCCCCCTTGGGCTAGCGGGAACAGATACGCAGTATTTT
TRBD1 TRBJ1-4 many TRBV5-1 CASSRTGGNVNEKLFF TGCGCCAGCAGCCGGACAGGGGGCAATGTTAATGAAAAACTGTTTTTT
NA TRBJ1-3 many TRBV5-1 CASSLTGKGNTIYF TGCGCCAGCAGCTTGACAGGGAAAGGAAACACCATATATTTT
TRBD2 TRBJ2-7 many TRBV6-5 CASRFTSGSSYEQYF TGTGCCAGCAGATTCACTAGCGGGAGCTCCTACGAGCAGTACTTC
NA TRBJ2-7 many TRBV15 CATSKGSPSYEQYF TGTGCCACCAGCAAGGGGTCACCCTCCTACGAGCAGTACTTC
TRBD2 TRBJ2-2 many TRBV29-1 CSVSGRVTGELFF TGCAGCGTTAGCGGGAGAGTCACCGGGGAGCTGTTTTTT
NA TRBJ2-6 many TRBV15 CATSRKLVSGANVLTF TGTGCCACCAGCAGAAAGTTGGTCTCTGGGGCCAACGTCCTGACTTTC
NA TRBJ2-5 many TRBV10-3 CAISRGQQGQETQYF TGTGCCATCAGCCGTGGACAGCAGGGACAAGAGACCCAGTACTTC
NA TRBJ2-1 many TRBV27 CASSLDGGRRDEQFF TGTGCCAGCAGTTTAGATGGAGGGCGCAGGGATGAGCAGTTCTTC
NA TRBJ2-5 many TRBV7-6 CASSLISAVVVQETQYF TGTGCCAGCAGCCTAATCTCGGCCGTTGTTGTCCAGGAGACCCAGTACTTC
NA TRBJ2-1 NA TRBV5-1 CASSHSSAEQFF TGCGCCAGCAGCCACTCTAGCGCCGAGCAGTTCTTC
TRBD1 TRBJ1-5 many TRBV6-1 CASSKTGTGVNQPQHF TGTGCCAGCAGCAAAACCGGGACAGGGGTGAATCAGCCCCAGCATTTT
NA TRBJ2-7 many TRBV12-3/TRBV12-4 CASSSQVTYEQYF TGTGCCAGCAGTTCACAGGTAACCTACGAGCAGTACTTC
TRBD1 TRBJ2-4 many TRBV7-9 CASSLGGTGIITDIQYF TGTGCCAGCAGCTTAGGCGGGACAGGGATAATAACAGACATTCAGTACTTC
TRBD1 TRBJ1-5 NA TRBV30 CAWSFRTGHSNQPQHF TGTGCCTGGAGTTTTAGGACAGGGCATAGCAATCAGCCCCAGCATTTT
NA TRBJ2-1 NA TRBV5-1 CASSLDTGNYNEQFF TGCGCCAGCAGCTTGGATACGGGAAACTACAATGAGCAGTTCTTC
NA TRBJ2-1 many TRBV20-1 CSASKLATSYNEQFF TGCAGTGCTAGTAAGCTAGCGACCTCCTACAATGAGCAGTTCTTC
NA TRBJ2-6 many TRBV14 CATSPGANVLTF TGTGCCACCAGTCCTGGGGCCAACGTCCTGACTTTC
NA TRBJ2-7 many TRBV15 CATARGNPLYEQYF TGTGCCACCGCTCGAGGGAACCCCCTTTACGAGCAGTACTTC
TRBD2 TRBJ2-1 many TRBV19 CASSIVSTAGGPYNEQFF TGTGCCAGTAGTATAGTGAGTACAGCGGGAGGGCCGTACAATGAGCAGTTCTTC
NA TRBJ2-3 many TRBV14 CASSQSLEARDTQYF TGTGCCAGCAGCCAATCCCTAGAAGCACGGGATACGCAGTATTTT
NA TRBJ1-1 NA TRBV6-1 CASTVSGGQYTEAFF TGTGCCAGCACCGTCAGCGGGGGGCAATACACTGAAGCTTTCTTT
TRBD2 TRBJ2-7 NA TRBV25-1 CASSVKRGGRVYEQYF TGTGCCAGCAGTGTTAAACGGGGGGGGAGGGTCTACGAGCAGTACTTC
NA TRBJ1-5 many TRBV5-6 CASSLRTTGNQPQHF TGTGCCAGCAGCTTGAGGACGACGGGGAATCAGCCCCAGCATTTT
NA TRBJ2-7 few TRBV18 CASSPITAFGGPYEQYF TGTGCCAGCTCACCAATCACGGCTTTTGGTGGGCCCTACGAGCAGTACTTC
TRBD2 TRBJ2-5 many TRBV7-8 CASCLAGGETQYF TGTGCCAGCTGCCTCGCGGGAGGAGAGACCCAGTACTTC